This T cell receptor beta chain was captured in a study of memory CD4+ T cells and cytomegalovirus serostatus. Sequencing was performed with immunoSEQ multiplex PCR; in TCRdb, only in-frame clones are kept and a portion is missing. The profile shows about 56,000 clones, roughly 82% of them singletons. The sort gate was single viable CD3+CD4+CD8-CD45RO+ cells for memory CD4+ T cells. This CDR3 contains 17 residues. Germline lookup yields CDR1 SGDLS and CDR2 YYNGEE. V trimming: 4 bases; J trimming: 1 base; junction bases outside the gene matches: 8. The TCR sequence derives from an adult in good health and CMV-seronegative. Sequenced sample: memory CD4+ T cells from blood. J is TRBJ2-1 and V is TRBV9; 10 bases match TRBD2. The CDR3 nucleotides are TGTGCCAGCAGCCTCCGGGCTAGCGGGGGTTCCTACAATGAGCAGTTCTTC. It encodes CASSLRASGGSYNEQFF. The full variable domain, its missing parts supplied by reference TRBV9 and TRBJ2-1, is DSGVTQTPKHLITATGQRVTLRCSPRSGDLSVYWYQQSLDQGLQFLIQYYNGEERAKGNILERFSAQQFPDLHSELNLSSLELGDSALYFCASSLRASGGSYNEQFFGPGTRLTVL.